The 30 T cell receptor beta chains reported below all come from one sample, sequenced in a study of T cells in women clearing cervical HPV infection. TCRdb keeps only in-frame clones here, not all; method: immunoSEQ multiplex PCR. The sample totals some 50,000 clones. The sample comprised blood buffy coat. These receptors were collected from a woman between 18 and 69 years old with a cervical HPV16 infection that either progressed to CIN3+ or cleared (not recorded which).

This clone is medium-sized by frequency. The read is 3 residues too short to cover the CDR3 end, so that end is filled in from the germline J gene. This sequence joins TRBV7-3 and TRBJ2-3; TRBD2 agrees at 11 bases. V lost 5 bases to trimming and J lost 1 base; unmatched junction nucleotides: 2. Germline V gene data show CDR1 as SGHTA and CDR2 as FQGTGA. This CDR3 spans 15 amino acids. CDR3 loop: CASSQLAGGTDTQYF. The part of the CDR3 DNA that was read is TGTGCCAGCAGCCAACTAGCGGGGGGCACAGATACG. The complete variable domain, with remaining parts taken from reference TRBV7-3 and TRBJ2-3, reads GAGVSQTPSNKVTEKGKYVELRCDPISGHTALYWYRQSLGQGPEFLIYFQGTGAADDSGLPNDRFFAVRPEGSVSTLKIQRTERGDSAVYLCASSQLAGGTDTQYFGPGTRLTVL.

With regard to this clone: The read ends 3 residues early relative to the CDR3; the germline J gene fills the gap. The rearrangement uses TRBV12-3 or TRBV12-4 and TRBJ1-2; 7 positions match TRBD1. J gave up 2 bases and V 2 bases, and 5 bases lay outside the gene matches. The CDR3 contains 15 residues. Incomplete CDR3 DNA: TGTGCCAGCAGTTTAAGAGGGGGCAAAAACTATGGC. This gives the protein CASSLRGGKNYG. The CDR3 in its entirety is CASSLRGGKNYGYTF.

Regarding this clone: The read terminates 3 residues ahead of where the CDR3 ends, so the germline J gene completes it. J is TRBJ2-3 and V is TRBV10-3, with TRBD2 identical over 13 bases. This CDR3 is 16 amino acids long. Germline lookup yields CDR1 ENHRY and CDR2 SYGVKD. With V trimmed by 6 bases and J by 6 bases, 9 bases remained unmatched. Incomplete CDR3 DNA: TGTGCCATCAGCAAGGGACTAGCGGGACCTCCGGATACG. It translates to CAISKGLAGPPDT. The full-length CDR3 reads as CAISKGLAGPPDTQYF.

With regard to this clone: The CDR3 extends 3 residues past the end of the read, so its final part is completed from the germline J gene. The rearrangement links TRBV5-1 to TRBJ2-5; 7 bases map to TRBD1. The CDR3 covers 14 residues. Trimming took 5 bases from V and 7 from J; bases not matched to a gene: 11. Looked up from germline, CDR1 is SGHRS and CDR2 is YFSETQ. CDR3 DNA, as far as it was read: TGCGCCAGCAGGTCCGGACAGGCAGAGGGGACC. It is translated as CASRSGQAEGT. The entire CDR3 reads CASRSGQAEGTQYF. Based on the CDR3 plus reference TRBV5-1 and TRBJ2-5, the full variable domain is KAGVTQTPRYLIKTRGQQVTLSCSPISGHRSVSWYQQTPGQGLQFLFEYFSETQRNKGNFPGRFSGRQFSNSRSEMNVSTLELGDSALYLCASRSGQAEGTQYFGPGTRLLVL.

The covered CDR3 bases are TGTGCCTGGAGTGTTTTCCTACTGGGGGGTGATTCACCA. Translation gives CAWSVFLLGGDSP. The entire CDR3 protein reads CAWSVFLLGGDSPLFF. The chain joins TRBV30 to TRBJ1-4; TRBD1 might be the D (5 bases). The sequence runs out 3 residues before the end of the CDR3; the remainder is reconstructed from the germline J gene. The germline CDR1 and CDR2 sequences are GTSNPN and SVGIG (reference sequence). The CDR3 sequence is 16 residues long.

Incomplete CDR3 DNA: TGTGCCAGCAGGAAAAACAGGGAAACCTACAATGAC. This gives the protein CASRKNRETYND. The entire CDR3 protein is CASRKNRETYNDYTF. The genes are TRBV2 and TRBJ1-2, with a weak D call TRBD1 (6 bases). The read ends 3 residues before the CDR3 terminus; that terminus is restored from the germline J gene. CDR1 and CDR2 (germline): SNHLY, FYNNEI. This CDR3 is built from 15 residues.

This chain's CDR3 is CASSRTVSGANVLFF. The covered CDR3 bases are TGCGCCAGCAGCCGGACAGTCTCTGGGGCCAACGTG. V gene TRBV5-1 combines with J gene TRBJ2-2; D is possibly TRBD1 (6 bases). From the germline J gene comes the end of the CDR3, since the read stops 3 residues before it. Germline loops: CDR1 SGHRS, CDR2 YFSETQ. This CDR3 spans 15 amino acids.

In the case of this clone: The sequenced fragment ends 3 residues before the CDR3 boundary, so the rest is inferred from the germline J gene. The gene calls are TRBV5-5 and TRBJ1-1; D is perhaps TRBD1 (6 bases). This CDR3 comprises 15 residues. Germline lookup yields CDR1 SGHKS and CDR2 YYEKEE (reference sequence). Trimming removed 2 bases from V and 5 bases from J, with 16 bases in between. Incomplete CDR3 DNA: TGTGCCAGCAGCTTCGGGGGGGGGCCGGGGACTGAA. Amino acids: CASSFGGGPGTE. The full CDR3 is CASSFGGGPGTEAFF.

To note about this clone: The read comes to an end 3 residues before the CDR3 does, leaving the germline J gene to fill in the end. V gene TRBV7-9 combines with J gene TRBJ2-4; weak D call: TRBD1 (6 bases). The CDR3 runs 14 residues. Germline V gene lookup returns CDR1 SEHNR and CDR2 FQNEAQ (reference sequence). The CDR3 reads CASSPRTENYGQYF. The sequenced part of the CDR3 DNA is TGTGCCAGCAGCCCGCGGACAGAGAACTATGGT.

Of note for this clone: The DNA ends 3 residues before the CDR3 does, and the rest of the CDR3 is filled in from the germline J gene. V usage is TRBV20-1 and J usage is TRBJ2-1; D is possibly TRBD2 (6 bases). Per germline, CDR1 DFQATT and CDR2 SNEGSKA (reference sequence). Trimming took off 2 bases at V and 0 bases at J, with 11 bases between the two ends. The CDR3 is 15 amino acids. The CDR3 reads CSARSGGVSYNEQFF. The CDR3 bases that were read are TGCAGTGCTAGAAGTGGCGGGGTCTCCTACAATGAG.

Notes on this clone: The CDR3 is cut off 3 residues early in the read; its end comes from the germline J gene. The rearrangement links TRBV10-3 to TRBJ1-1, with D unclear. The ends were cut back, 4 bases at V and 1 base at J, with 13 bases in the middle. CDR3 length equals 15 residues. Per the germline V gene, CDR1 is ENHRY and CDR2 is SYGVKD. CDR3 DNA, as far as it was read: TGTGCCATCAGTGGCGGTGGACTGCAGAACACTGAA. The encoded protein is CAISGGGLQNTE. The complete CDR3 reads CAISGGGLQNTEAFF.

A remark on this clone: The read ends 3 residues early relative to the CDR3; the germline J gene fills the gap. V usage is TRBV19 and J usage is TRBJ1-4, with a weak D call TRBD1 (5 bases). The CDR3 sequence is 15 residues long. Germline V gene data show CDR1 as LNHDA and CDR2 as SQIVND (reference sequence). The DNA read from the CDR3 is TGTGCCAGTAGTATAAACGGAGTTGGGGCCAACGTA. It specifies CASSINGVGANV. The whole CDR3 sequence is CASSINGVGANVLFF.

As concerns this clone: Read sequence stops 3 residues before the CDR3 end, and the germline J gene provides the missing end. The genes are TRBV6-1 and TRBJ1-1; D not certain. The CDR3 runs to 13 residues. Germline V lookup: CDR1 MNHNS, CDR2 SASEGT. Partial CDR3 DNA: TGTGCCAGCAGTGGCCGTTTGAGCCACGAA. It codes for CASSGRLSHE. The whole CDR3 protein is CASSGRLSHEAFF.

Note on this clone: The read comes to an end 3 residues before the CDR3 does, leaving the germline J gene to fill in the end. The chain couples TRBV20-1 to TRBJ2-4, with TRBD2 matching 14 bases. Germline values: CDR1 DFQATT, CDR2 SNEGSKA (reference sequence). The CDR3 is made up of 16 amino acids. Losses at the gene ends were 6 bases for V and 4 bases for J; bases not matched to a gene: 8. Partial CDR3 DNA: TGCAGTGCGGACCTGGGACTAGCGGGGGTTAAAAACATT. As protein: CSADLGLAGVKNI. The whole CDR3 sequence is CSADLGLAGVKNIQYF.

As for this clone: The sequenced fragment ends 3 residues before the CDR3 boundary, so the rest is inferred from the germline J gene. The J gene is TRBJ2-7, the V gene TRBV12-3 or TRBV12-4; 8 bases fit TRBD2. The CDR3 is 16 amino acids. V lost 7 bases to trimming and J lost 1 base; unmatched junction nucleotides: 12. CDR3: CASTEAGGERSYEQYF. CDR3 DNA, as far as it was read: TGTGCCAGCACTGAGGCGGGGGGCGAGAGGTCCTACGAG.

Note on this clone: Read coverage stops 3 residues before the CDR3 terminus; the germline J gene supplies the remainder. This chain joins TRBV6-2 or TRBV6-3 and TRBJ2-7, with 7 bases identical to TRBD2. CDR3 length: 15 residues. J gave up 0 bases and V 4 bases, and 6 bases lay outside the gene matches. Germline values: CDR1 MNHEY, CDR2 SVGEGT. The CDR3 DNA, read in part, is TGTGCCAGCAGTTGGGGAGGGGTAAACTCCTACGAG. Translating gives CASSWGGVNSYE. The entire CDR3 is CASSWGGVNSYEQYF.

Note on this clone: The read gets to within 3 residues of the CDR3 end, and the germline J gene fills in the rest. The genes are TRBV2 and TRBJ2-1; possible D gene TRBD1, 5 bases. Looked up from germline, CDR1 is SNHLY and CDR2 is FYNNEI. V shed 8 bases and J shed 8 bases, with 13 bases lying between them. This CDR3 comprises 12 residues. CDR3 bases read: TGTGCCAGCGGCAAGGACATCTATGAG. Encoded protein: CASGKDIYE. Given in full, the CDR3 is CASGKDIYEQFF.

Worth noting for this clone: The read halts 3 residues ahead of the CDR3 end, with the missing end drawn from the germline J gene. This rearrangement joins TRBV20-1 to TRBJ1-5; 8 nucleotides match TRBD1. Per the germline V gene, CDR1 is DFQATT and CDR2 is SNEGSKA (reference sequence). With 4 bases clipped from V and 6 bases from J, the junction kept 5 bases outside the gene matches. CDR3 length: 13 residues. The CDR3 DNA, read in part, is TGCAGTGCTAAGACAGGGGAGGCTCAGCCC. It codes for CSAKTGEAQP. In full, the CDR3 reads CSAKTGEAQPQHF.

As concerns this clone: The read ends 3 residues early relative to the CDR3; the germline J gene fills the gap. The V and J genes are TRBV5-1 and TRBJ2-1, with 9 bases matching TRBD2. J lost 8 bases, V lost 4 bases, and 4 bases had no gene match. The CDR3 sequence is 13 residues long. Per germline, CDR1 SGHRS and CDR2 YFSETQ. The sequenced part of the CDR3 DNA is TGCGCCAGCAGCCTCGGGACTAGCCATGAG. Amino acids: CASSLGTSHE. The whole CDR3 protein is CASSLGTSHEQFF.

Notes on this clone: The read falls 3 residues short of the CDR3 end, and the missing part is taken from the germline J gene. The J gene is TRBJ2-7, the V gene TRBV5-1; 7 bases agree with TRBD1. V lost 6 bases and J lost 2; bases outside the gene matches: 5. The CDR3 length is 13 residues. In germline, CDR1 is SGHRS, CDR2 YFSETQ. This CDR3 reads CASTATGTYEQYF. CDR3 DNA (partial): TGCGCCAGCACCGCGACAGGGACCTACGAG. The full variable domain, completed using reference TRBV5-1 and TRBJ2-7, is KAGVTQTPRYLIKTRGQQVTLSCSPISGHRSVSWYQQTPGQGLQFLFEYFSETQRNKGNFPGRFSGRQFSNSRSEMNVSTLELGDSALYLCASTATGTYEQYFGPGTRLTVT.

The CDR3 DNA, read in part, is TGTGCCAGCACCCTTGTCGCGGGACAGGGCCATCAGCCC. This translates into CASTLVAGQGHQP. In full, the CDR3 is CASTLVAGQGHQPQHF. J is TRBJ1-5 and V is TRBV28; 9 positions agree with TRBD1. The CDR3 end is not reached by the read, which stops 3 residues before it; the germline J gene fills it in. The J segment lost 5 bases and the V segment lost 7 bases, leaving 12 bases of the junction unmatched. From germline, CDR1 is MDHEN and CDR2 SYDVKM. This CDR3 contains 16 residues.

To note about this clone: The CDR3 end falls 3 residues outside the read, so it is completed with the germline J gene. The J gene is TRBJ2-7, the V gene TRBV27; the match to TRBD2 covers 12 bases. The germline gives CDR1 MNHEY, CDR2 SMNVEV (reference sequence). V gave up 7 bases and J gave up 3 bases; unmatched junction bases: 7. The CDR3 extends over 15 amino acids. The CDR3 bases that were read are TGTGCCAGCACCCGGACTAGCGGGGCGCTCTACGAG. Translated, it gives CASTRTSGALYE. The whole CDR3 protein reads CASTRTSGALYEQYF.

To note about this clone: The read gets to within 3 residues of the CDR3 end, and the germline J gene fills in the rest. The chain recombines TRBV19 with TRBJ2-3; D is uncertain. V gave up 3 bases and J gave up 2 bases, with 6 bases separating them. CDR3 size: 13 residues. Per the germline V gene, CDR1 is LNHDA and CDR2 is SQIVND (reference sequence). CDR3 sequence reads: CASSMVHTDTQYF. The CDR3 DNA, read in part, is TGTGCCAGTAGTATGGTACACACAGATACG.

On this clone: The missing CDR3 end, 3 residues past where the read stops, is filled in from the germline J gene. The V call is TRBV5-1, the J call TRBJ1-4; D remains unclear. V was shortened by 0 bases and J by 3 bases, with 6 bases between the two germline ends. CDR1 and CDR2 from the germline V gene are SGHRS and YFSETQ. The CDR3 has 14 amino acids. CDR3 DNA, as far as it was read: TGCGCCAGCAGCTTGGCCCCCTCTAATGAAAAA. Its protein is CASSLAPSNEK. The whole CDR3 region reads CASSLAPSNEKLFF.

Note on this clone: The read terminates 3 residues before the CDR3 end, so the remaining end is supplied by the germline J gene. V gene TRBV20-1 combines with J gene TRBJ2-3; D possibly corresponds to TRBD2 (6 bases). CDR3 length equals 14 residues. Trimming cost V 5 bases and J 0 bases, with 12 bases left between them. The germline V gene has CDR1 DFQATT and CDR2 SNEGSKA (reference sequence). The sequenced part of the CDR3 DNA is TGCAGTGCTGGAGTTGGAGGGAGCACAGATACG. Amino acids: CSAGVGGSTDT. The whole CDR3 sequence reads CSAGVGGSTDTQYF.

As for this clone: The read is 3 residues too short to cover the CDR3 end, so that end is filled in from the germline J gene. The chain combines TRBV20-1 with TRBJ1-2, with a weak D call TRBD1 (5 bases). Deletions cut 1 base from V and 6 bases from J, with 15 bases between. From germline, CDR1 is DFQATT and CDR2 SNEGSKA (reference sequence). The CDR3 extends over 14 amino acids. The DNA read from the CDR3 is TGCAGTGCTAGAGTACCAGGGAGGGTGGATGGC. Its protein product is CSARVPGRVDG. The complete CDR3 reads CSARVPGRVDGYTF.

Worth noting for this clone: The CDR3 is cut off 3 residues early in the read; its end comes from the germline J gene. The chain carries TRBV19 and TRBJ1-2; TRBD1 aligns across 7 bases. The germline V gene encodes CDR1 LNHDA and CDR2 SQIVND (reference sequence). The CDR3 runs to 13 residues. This CDR3 is CASSTTGMEGYTF. Partial CDR3 DNA: TGTGCCAGTAGTACGACAGGGATGGAAGGC.

About this clone itself: The observed sequence ends 3 residues before the CDR3 terminus, with the missing tail filled in from the germline J gene. The rearrangement links TRBV2 to TRBJ1-6; possible D gene TRBD1, 5 bases. V lost 11 bases and J 5 bases, leaving 16 bases between the germline ends. This CDR3 region has 14 residues. CDR1 is SNHLY and CDR2 is FYNNEI in the germline V gene. CDR3 in amino acids: CAGAGRFNNSPLHF. Partial CDR3 DNA: TGTGCCGGGGCCGGACGGTTCAATAATTCACCC. Supplemented by reference TRBV2 and TRBJ1-6, the full variable domain reads EPEVTQTPSHQVTQMGQEVILRCVPISNHLYFYWYRQILGQKVEFLVSFYNNEISEKSEIFDDQFSVERPDGSNFTLKIRSTKLEDSAMYFCAGAGRFNNSPLHFGNGTRLTVT.

Worth noting for this clone: From the germline J gene comes the end of the CDR3, since the read stops 3 residues before it. J is TRBJ2-3 and V is TRBV2; 7 bases are shared with TRBD1. CDR1 and CDR2 from the germline V gene are SNHLY and FYNNEI. The CDR3 runs 15 residues. The CDR3 spells CASRLQGSVSQPQYF. The CDR3 DNA, read in part, is TGTGCCAGCAGGCTACAGGGGAGCGTTAGCCAGCCG.

Remarks on this clone: With the read ending 3 residues before the CDR3 end, the germline J gene is used to fill in that end. This chain joins TRBV19 and TRBJ2-7, with 9 bases fitting TRBD1. The CDR3 has 14 amino acids. V was pared by 4 bases and J by 2 bases, with 3 bases of the junction left unmatched. Germline CDR1 LNHDA, CDR2 SQIVND (reference sequence). The CDR3 sequence: CASSRGQGPYEQYF. The covered CDR3 bases are TGTGCCAGTAGTAGGGGACAGGGTCCCTACGAG. The full variable domain, completed using reference TRBV19 and TRBJ2-7, is DGGITQSPKYLFRKEGQNVTLSCEQNLNHDAMYWYRQDPGQGLRLIYYSQIVNDFQKGDIAEGYSVSREKKESFPLTVTSAQKNPTAFYLCASSRGQGPYEQYFGPGTRLTVT.